This T cell receptor (beta chain) was sequenced in a study of shared clonotypes between healthy human individuals. Regarding the study as a whole: Memory subsets generally showed smaller estimated richness than naive subsets did. The study sampled only blood, and tissue repertoires likely differ.

Researchers divided each subset's genomic DNA evenly across several immunoSEQ plates. Sequencing used immunoSEQ multiplex PCR; TCRdb keeps in-frame clones, though not all of them. The sample lists 2 million to 2.5 million clones, around 95% seen once, with 0.13% in the top ten. On this clone: As yet, its antigen is unknown.

The study separated CD4+ cells into CD45RA+ naive and CD45RA-negative memory subsets. The CDR3 runs to 15 residues. V lost 5 bases to trimming and J lost 3 bases; unmatched junction nucleotides: 8. Germline V gives CDR1 SEHNR, CDR2 FQNEAQ (reference sequence). Material for sequencing was naive CD4+ T cells sorted from blood. Specified subset: CD45RA+ positively selected. The clonotype comes from a man aged 18 to 29 in good health. V and J are TRBV7-9 and TRBJ2-3; TRBD1 agrees at 7 bases. The CDR3, as DNA: TGTGCCAGCAGCCCCCCGGGACAGACTACAGATACGCAGTATTTT. It encodes CASSPPGQTTDTQYF.